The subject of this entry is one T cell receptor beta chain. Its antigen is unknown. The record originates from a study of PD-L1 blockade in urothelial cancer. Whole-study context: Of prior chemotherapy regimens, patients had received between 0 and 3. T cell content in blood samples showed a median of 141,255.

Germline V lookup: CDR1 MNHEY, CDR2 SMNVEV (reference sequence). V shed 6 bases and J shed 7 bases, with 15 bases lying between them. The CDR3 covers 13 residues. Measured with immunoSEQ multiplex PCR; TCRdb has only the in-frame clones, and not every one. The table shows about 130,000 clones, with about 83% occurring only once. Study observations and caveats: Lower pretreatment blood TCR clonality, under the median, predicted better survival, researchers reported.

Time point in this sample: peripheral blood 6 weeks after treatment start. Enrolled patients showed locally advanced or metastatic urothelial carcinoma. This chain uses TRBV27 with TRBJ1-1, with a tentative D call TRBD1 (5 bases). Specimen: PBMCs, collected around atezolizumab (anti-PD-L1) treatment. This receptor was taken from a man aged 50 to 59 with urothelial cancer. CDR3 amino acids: CASSRLGHLEAFF. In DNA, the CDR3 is TGTGCCAGCAGCCGCCTGGGGCACCTTGAAGCTTTCTTT.